Listed below are T cell receptor beta chains from one sample, sequenced in a study of T cells in Graves' hyperthyroidism and ophthalmopathy. TCRdb processed the multiplex PCR reads anew with MiXCR; each CDR3 protein has one entry. Altogether under 800,000 distinct CDR3 sequences are present, approximately 14% being singletons, with the ten largest covering about 9.4%. Source material: blood. The receptors shown here come from a woman between 18 and 29 years old with Graves' hyperthyroidism. CDR3s include the opening cysteine and the closing phenylalanine or tryptophan. Fields, in order: D gene, clone size, J gene, V gene, CDR3 DNA, CDR3 protein. The D gene is left open where the match is weak. A clone size is listed for some rows: how often the clone was seen (once, few, many), or a class if it is expanded.

>TRBD1|few|TRBJ2-2|TRBV29-1
TGCAGCGCAGGACAGGGAAGAGGCACCGGGGAGCTGTTTTTT
CSAGQGRGTGELFF
>TRBD2|many|TRBJ2-1|TRBV20-1
TGCAGTGCTAGGGGCAGACTAGCGGGAGATGAGCAGTTCTTC
CSARGRLAGDEQFF
>TRBD2|many|TRBJ2-3|TRBV27
TGTGCCAGCAGTTCCCTAGCGGGAGGGAGGGCAGATACGCAGTATTTT
CASSSLAGGRADTQYF
>TRBD1|many|TRBJ2-1|TRBV27
TGTGCCAGCAGTCCCTCACAGGGGGTCTCCTACAATGAGCAGTTCTTC
CASSPSQGVSYNEQFF
>-|-|TRBJ2-3|TRBV7-2
TGTGCCAGCAGCTTAAAGACATCGGGCACGCAGTATTTT
CASSLKTSGTQYF
>-|-|TRBJ1-5|TRBV6-1
TGTGCCAGCAGTTGCGCCGGGTTCGATAGCAATCAGCCCCAGCATTTT
CASSCAGFDSNQPQHF
>TRBD2|many|TRBJ2-7|TRBV5-1
TGCGCCAGCAGCTTGGAGTACCGCGGGAGAGGCTACGAGCAGTACTTC
CASSLEYRGRGYEQYF
>-|few|TRBJ2-2|TRBV18
TGTGCCAGCTCACCGGACTGGCCGACCGGGGAGCTGTTTTTT
CASSPDWPTGELFF
>-|-|TRBJ2-2|TRBV4-2
TGTGCCAGCAGCCCCTCGATCGTTGGGCTCGCGAACACCGGGGAGCTGTTTTTT
CASSPSIVGLANTGELFF
>-|-|TRBJ2-7|TRBV18
TGTGCCAGCTCACCACGCCGGAGGAGGGCCGAGCAGTACTTC
CASSPRRRRAEQYF
>-|few|TRBJ1-2|TRBV29-1
TGCAGCGTTGAAGATCAACAGGAAAAGGATGGCTACACCTTC
CSVEDQQEKDGYTF
>TRBD2|many|TRBJ2-1|TRBV6-2/TRBV6-3
TGTGCCAGCACCCCTAAGTGGGCTGAGTGGTCTAGCGGGAGACAGAATGAGCAGTTCTTC
CASTPKWAEWSSGRQNEQFF
>-|once|TRBJ1-5|TRBV7-2
TGTGCCAGCAGCGACATGGGGGGTGGCAATCAGCCCCAGCATTTT
CASSDMGGGNQPQHF
>-|few|TRBJ2-4|TRBV19
TGTGCCAGTAGTATAGGAAAAGGCATTCAGTACTTC
CASSIGKGIQYF
>TRBD1|many|TRBJ2-7|TRBV28
TGTGCCAGCAGGATATCCCATGCCGGGACAGGGTCCTACGAGCAGTACTTC
CASRISHAGTGSYEQYF
>-|many|TRBJ1-2|TRBV11-3
TGTGCCAGCAGCTACGAGCCACAGGTCCCTAACTATGGCTACACCTTC
CASSYEPQVPNYGYTF
>-|-|TRBJ2-5|TRBV20-1
TGCAGTGCCCACCAGGCCCAGTGGGAAGAGACCCAGTACTTC
CSAHQAQWEETQYF
>-|-|TRBJ1-5|TRBV7-9
TGTGCCAGCAGCTCCTCTAGGCCAGGGCAGGGGATCGATCAGCCCCAGCATTTT
CASSSSRPGQGIDQPQHF
>TRBD1|-|TRBJ2-7|TRBV27
TGTGCCAGCACCGCGACAGGGGACTACGAGCAGTACTTC
CASTATGDYEQYF
>TRBD1|many|TRBJ1-5|TRBV12-3/TRBV12-4
TGTGCCAGCAGCCGTAACGGACAGGTTAATCAGCCCCAGCATTTT
CASSRNGQVNQPQHF
>-|many|TRBJ2-1|TRBV5-1
TGCGCCAGCAGCGGCCTGGCTCTTAGCTCCTACAATGAGCAGTTCTTC
CASSGLALSSYNEQFF
>-|once|TRBJ1-1|TRBV4-3
TGCGCCAGCAGCCACGACCTTGGGAACACTGAAGCTTTCTTT
CASSHDLGNTEAFF
>-|few|TRBJ2-5|TRBV7-9
TGTGCCAGCAGCTTAGGTTGGGCAGCCGAGACCCAGTACTTC
CASSLGWAAETQYF
>TRBD2|many|TRBJ2-7|TRBV6-1
TGTGCCAGCAGTTACGATATGCCGGCGGGACTAGCGGGAGGTACCTACGAGCAGTACTTC
CASSYDMPAGLAGGTYEQYF
>-|many|TRBJ1-5|TRBV28
TGTGCCAGCAGTTTGGGTGGTATCAAGCCCCAGCATTTT
CASSLGGIKPQHF
>-|few|TRBJ2-1|TRBV12-3/TRBV12-4
TGTGCCAGCAGTTTAGCGATTGGGGGCGATGAGCAGTTCTTC
CASSLAIGGDEQFF
>-|few|TRBJ1-4|TRBV28
TGTGCCAGCAGTTTCTGGCGGGGAACAAATGAAAAACTGTTTTTT
CASSFWRGTNEKLFF
>TRBD1|few|TRBJ2-3|TRBV4-1
TGCGCCAGCAGCCAAACGGGACAGGGGAGTGGTGGGGCAGATACGCAGTATTTT
CASSQTGQGSGGADTQYF
>-|few|TRBJ2-7|TRBV7-8
TGTGCCAGCAGCGCTCGACAGAGCTCCTACGAGCAGTACTTC
CASSARQSSYEQYF
>-|few|TRBJ1-6|TRBV27
TGTGCCAGCAGGCCCAACGGCCTATTATATAATTCACCCCTCCACTTT
CASRPNGLLYNSPLHF
>TRBD2|many|TRBJ2-7|TRBV13
TGTGCCAGCAGTCCACGGGGGATAGCGGGAGGGCCGTGGGAGCAGTACTTC
CASSPRGIAGGPWEQYF
>-|few|TRBJ1-5|TRBV4-1
TGCGCCAGCAGCAGAAGACAGGTATTGGATCAGCCCCAGCATTTT
CASSRRQVLDQPQHF
>-|few|TRBJ2-1|TRBV6-7
TGTGCCAGCAGTGGGTCGATGTGTATCAACAATGAGCAGTTCTTC
CASSGSMCINNEQFF
>-|many|TRBJ2-1|TRBV6-2/TRBV6-3
TGTGCCATCACGAAACAGGGTCCATACAATGAGCAGTTCTTC
CAITKQGPYNEQFF
>-|many|TRBJ2-5|TRBV7-8
TGTGCCAGCAGCTTACAGGCAGGGCGGTGGGAGACCCAGTACTTC
CASSLQAGRWETQYF
>TRBD1|many|TRBJ1-2|TRBV13
TGTGCCAGCAGCCCCGGACAGGGACTGTCCTTCGGCTACACCTTC
CASSPGQGLSFGYTF